This T cell receptor (beta chain) was obtained from a study of cytomegalovirus exposure and HLA in healthy donors. Points from the study as a whole: A missense variant in DCLRE1C was later tied to TCR beta V- and J-gene trimming.

The PCR employed 60 Vbeta primers together with 13 Jbeta primers. Generated by immunoSEQ multiplex PCR, the TCRdb table keeps only in-frame clones and is missing some. This sample yields about 190,000 clones, of which over 80% are seen a single time; more than 8.5% belongs to the top ten. About this clone: What it binds is unknown.

Per the germline V gene, CDR1 is KGHSH and CDR2 is LQKENI. This CDR3 is 15 amino acids long. V lost 4 bases to trimming and J lost 7 bases; unmatched junction nucleotides: 10. Sequencing was performed on PBMCs. The genes are TRBV18 and TRBJ2-3, with 8 bases lining up with TRBD2. The receptor was isolated from a woman aged 45 to 65 in good health and CMV-seropositive. CDR3 sequence reads: CASSQPGGGTNTQYF. The CDR3 nucleotides read TGTGCCAGCTCACAACCGGGCGGGGGGACAAATACGCAGTATTTT.